These T cell receptor beta chains were read from a single sample in a study of technical replicates of blood from several donors. Assay used: immunoSEQ multiplex PCR; TCRdb lists only in-frame clones, some missing. The sample lists approximately 82,000 clones; over 95% were seen once. Sequenced material: T cells isolated from PBMCs. The source of these receptors is a human donor in good health. CDR3s include the opening cysteine and the closing phenylalanine or tryptophan. A D gene is named only where the DNA matches it firmly. The listing skips clone size in some rows; elsewhere it reads once, few, many or a size class.

D	V	size	J	DNA	CDR3
TRBD1	TRBV18	few	TRBJ1-5	TGTGCCAGCTCACCAAGGGGGCTGAGGGGCCAGAATCAGCCCCAGCATTTT	CASSPRGLRGQNQPQHF
TRBD1	TRBV28	NA	TRBJ1-4	TGTGCCAGCAGCCGGCCGACAGGGCGTAATGAAAAACTGTTTTTT	CASSRPTGRNEKLFF
TRBD1	TRBV4-1	few	TRBJ1-3	TGCGCCAGCAGTTCCAGGACAGGGCGTAATGGAAACACCATATATTTT	CASSSRTGRNGNTIYF
NA	TRBV19	NA	TRBJ1-5	TGTGCCAGTAACAGGGAATTGCAGCCCCAGCATTTT	CASNRELQPQHF
TRBD1	TRBV6-6	NA	TRBJ2-6	TGTGCCAGCAGTGGACAGGGAAGCTCTGGGGCCAACGTCCTGACTTTC	CASSGQGSSGANVLTF
NA	TRBV30	NA	TRBJ2-1	TGTGCCTGGAGTGTACAGACCCATGAGCAGTTCTTC	CAWSVQTHEQFF
TRBD2	TRBV7-9	NA	TRBJ2-1	TGTGCCAGCAGCACCATTAGCGGGAGGGCATACAATGAGCAGTTCTTC	CASSTISGRAYNEQFF
NA	TRBV30	NA	TRBJ2-1	TGTGCCTGGAGTGGACAAAATGAGCAGTTCTTC	CAWSGQNEQFF
NA	TRBV4-3	NA	TRBJ2-7	TGCGCCAGCAGCCAAGATTACGGGACCTACGAGCAGTACTTC	CASSQDYGTYEQYF
NA	TRBV9	NA	TRBJ2-3	TGTGCCAGCAGCGTAGAGACTAGGTACACAGATACGCAGTATTTT	CASSVETRYTDTQYF
TRBD1	TRBV11-1	NA	TRBJ1-2	TGTGCCAGCAGCCCCGGGACAGGGTCCCTCTATGGCTACACCTTC	CASSPGTGSLYGYTF
TRBD1	TRBV5-1	NA	TRBJ1-2	TGCGCCAGCAGCCCACGGACAGGGGGCTCTGATGGCTACACCTTC	CASSPRTGGSDGYTF
TRBD1	TRBV29-1	NA	TRBJ1-2	TGCAGCGTTGAAGGGACAGGGGATATTCATGGCTACACCTTC	CSVEGTGDIHGYTF
TRBD1	TRBV23-1	NA	TRBJ1-2	TGCGCCAGTAAAGGGACAGTCTATGGCTACACCTTC	CASKGTVYGYTF
TRBD1	TRBV5-1	NA	TRBJ2-4	TGCGCCAGCAGCCGAGACAGGGAACACATTCAGTACTTC	CASSRDREHIQYF
TRBD2	TRBV9	NA	TRBJ2-1	TGTGCCAGCAGCGTAGGACTAGCGGGAGGGGCTTCCTACAATGAGCAGTTCTTC	CASSVGLAGGASYNEQFF
NA	TRBV6-5	NA	TRBJ2-2	TGTGCCAGCAGGAATACTATAGTCCCCACCGGGGAGCTGTTTTTT	CASRNTIVPTGELFF